The 24 T cell receptor beta chains presented below share a single source sample, sequenced in a study of radiotherapy plus CTLA-4 blockade in lung cancer. The data were produced by immunoSEQ multiplex PCR, yet TCRdb's version contains in-frame clones alone and is incomplete. The data hold 75,000 or so clones, with 78% observed a single time. The material sequenced was peripheral blood, taken from a patient treated with radiotherapy plus ipilimumab. The receptor set was obtained from a human donor with non-small cell lung cancer who had a complete response to radiotherapy plus ipilimumab.

This clone was seen a handful of times. The J gene is TRBJ2-7, the V gene TRBV7-9; 7 bases align to TRBD2. The junction had 4 bases not matched to a gene; V was cut back by 3 bases and J by 5 bases. The length of the CDR3 is 13 residues. In germline, CDR1 is SEHNR, CDR2 FQNEAQ (reference sequence). DNA of the CDR3: TGTGCCAGCAGCTTTAGCGGGTTGGACGAGCAGTACGTC. It yields the protein CASSFSGLDEQYV.

This clone has only a few counts. CDR3 bases: TGTGCCAGCAGTAAGGAGGCGTCCTCTGGAAACACCATATATTTT. It translates to CASSKEASSGNTIYF. The chain employs TRBV6-6 and TRBJ1-3; no firm D call. Germline V gene data show CDR1 as MNHNY and CDR2 as SVGAGI (reference sequence). This CDR3 comprises 15 residues. The ends were cut back, 5 bases at V and 0 bases at J, with 11 bases in the middle.

This chain uses TRBV7-9 with TRBJ2-5; D is ambiguous. V shed 5 bases and J shed 7 bases, with 8 bases lying between them. The CDR3 has 11 amino acids. Germline CDR1 reads SEHNR; CDR2 reads FQNEAQ (reference sequence). The DNA for the CDR3 is TGTGCCAGCAGCCAGATGGGGACCCAGTACTTC. Translated, it gives CASSQMGTQYF.

The chain uses TRBV2 and TRBJ1-5; the D is unclear. V lost 4 bases and J 6 bases, leaving 10 bases between the germline ends. The CDR3 has 13 residues. Germline CDR1 reads SNHLY; CDR2 reads FYNNEI. This chain's CDR3 is CASSVLVLQPQHF. The CDR3 DNA follows: TGTGCCAGCAGTGTATTGGTCCTTCAGCCCCAGCATTTT.

The V gene is TRBV27, the J gene TRBJ1-5, with unresolved D. CDR3 length: 18 residues. The V gene's germline CDR1 is MNHEY and CDR2 SMNVEV (reference sequence). V lost 2 bases and J 3 bases, leaving 20 bases between the germline ends. The CDR3 loop reads CASSLKYREGGFNQPQHF. The DNA for the CDR3 is TGTGCCAGCAGTTTAAAATATCGGGAGGGCGGATTCAATCAGCCCCAGCATTTT.

The chain combines TRBV2 with TRBJ2-1, with 7 bases fitting TRBD1. The germline gives CDR1 SNHLY, CDR2 FYNNEI. This CDR3 is built from 15 residues. V trimming: 1 base; J trimming: 5 bases; junction bases outside the gene matches: 5. This CDR3 reads CASSEEGQPNNEQFF. The CDR3, as DNA: TGTGCCAGCAGTGAAGAGGGACAGCCAAACAATGAGCAGTTCTTC.

This chain links TRBV2 with TRBJ2-3, with 7 positions matching TRBD1. J was trimmed by 2 bases and V by 8 bases; bases with no gene match: 10. This CDR3 has 15 amino acids. Germline CDR1 SNHLY, CDR2 FYNNEI. The CDR3 sequence is CASAGTVGYTDTQYF. The CDR3 DNA reads as TGTGCCAGCGCCGGGACAGTAGGTTACACAGATACGCAGTATTTT.

This chain links TRBV7-2 with TRBJ2-2, with 9 bases matching TRBD1. The V gene's germline CDR1 is SGHTA and CDR2 FQGNSA. With V trimmed by 5 bases and J by 7 bases, 11 bases remained unmatched. The CDR3 consists of 16 residues. As DNA, the CDR3 is TGTGCCAGCAGCAAAGGACAGGGGAGAAAGAGCGGGGAGCTGTTTTTT. This sequence encodes CASSKGQGRKSGELFF.

CDR3 sequence: CASSSPVSGNTIYF. The DNA for the CDR3 is TGTGCCAGCAGCTCGCCCGTCTCTGGAAACACCATATATTTT. The J gene is TRBJ1-3, the V gene TRBV5-4; D remains unclear. Trimming pared 3 bases from V and 0 bases from J, leaving 7 bases between. Germline V lookup: CDR1 SGHNT, CDR2 YYREEE (reference sequence). The CDR3 loop spans 14 amino acids.

In its sample, this clone was seen a few times. The V gene is TRBV15, the J gene TRBJ2-3; no reliable D call. Germline V CDR1 and CDR2: LNHNV, YYDKDF (reference sequence). V lost 2 bases and J lost 6, with 9 bases in between. This CDR3 has 13 amino acids. The CDR3 is CATSRPTRDTQYF. CDR3 sequence (DNA): TGTGCCACCAGCAGACCAACGAGGGATACGCAGTATTTT.

The chain recombines TRBV28 with TRBJ1-1; TRBD1 matches at 9 bases. Germline V gene sequence: CDR1 MDHEN, CDR2 SYDVKM. The CDR3 sequence is 15 residues long. The J segment lost 4 bases and the V segment lost 6 bases, leaving 9 bases of the junction unmatched. CDR3: CASSVGGTGSTEAFF. In DNA form, the CDR3 reads TGTGCCAGCAGCGTAGGCGGGACAGGGAGCACTGAAGCTTTCTTT.

This clone came up a few times. The chain couples TRBV6-5 to TRBJ1-5, with D unresolved. Germline V CDR1 and CDR2: MNHEY, SVGAGI. V was shortened by 6 bases and J by 0 bases, with 9 bases between the two germline ends. CDR3 length: 14 amino acids. CDR3 protein: CASRRRDSNQPQHF. The CDR3 DNA follows: TGTGCCAGCAGGAGGAGGGATAGCAATCAGCCCCAGCATTTT.

This clone has only a few counts. V usage is TRBV27 and J usage is TRBJ2-7; a weak D match, TRBD1 (6 bases). This CDR3 is built from 15 residues. V was cut by 5 bases and J by 4 bases, with 18 bases left in between. Germline assignment: CDR1 MNHEY and CDR2 SMNVEV (reference sequence). The CDR3 nucleotides read TGTGCCAGCAGTGAGGGACAACTAGGGGTTTACGAGCAGTACTTC. Translating gives CASSEGQLGVYEQYF.

This chain connects TRBV28 to TRBJ2-7, with 7 bases fitting TRBD1. Germline V gene data show CDR1 as MDHEN and CDR2 as SYDVKM. J was trimmed by 2 bases and V by 4 bases; bases with no gene match: 5. This CDR3 spans 14 amino acids. The CDR3 region is CASSSGTATYEQYF. The CDR3 bases are TGTGCCAGCAGTTCCGGGACAGCCACCTACGAGCAGTACTTC. Together with reference TRBV28 and TRBJ2-7, the CDR3 gives the full variable domain: DVKVTQSSRYLVKRTGEKVFLECVQDMDHENMFWYRQDPGLGLRLIYFSYDVKMKEKGDIPEGYSVSREKKERFSLILESASTNQTSMYLCASSSGTATYEQYFGPGTRLTVT.

The chain has TRBV25-1 and TRBJ2-7, with 7 nucleotides matching TRBD1. V lost 1 base, J lost 0 bases, and 12 bases stayed unmatched. This CDR3 has 18 amino acids. Germline loops: CDR1 MGHDK, CDR2 SYGVNS. This CDR3 reads CASSEWWGQISSSYEQYV. CDR3 nucleotides: TGTGCCAGCAGTGAATGGTGGGGACAGATTAGCAGCTCCTACGAGCAGTACGTC.

Remarks on this clone: At one boundary the junction diverges from the germline segment, which might be a read error. The CDR3 here is CASRLAKGGTGELFF. CDR3 in DNA: TGCGCCAGCAGATTGGCGAAAGGGGGCACCGGGGAGCTGTTTTTT. The chain uses TRBV5-1 and TRBJ2-2; weak D call: TRBD1 (6 bases). This CDR3 has 15 residues. Germline values: CDR1 SGHRS, CDR2 YFSETQ. Full variable domain (outside the CDR3, taken from reference TRBV5-1 and TRBJ2-2): KAGVTQTPRYLIKTRGQQVTLSCSPISGHRSVSWYQQTPGQGLQFLFEYFSETQRNKGNFPGRFSGRQFSNSRSEMNVSTLELGDSALYLCASRLAKGGTGELFFGEGSRLTVL.

This clone was detected once. This chain joins TRBV29-1 and TRBJ1-6, with a possible D match to TRBD1 (5 bases). Germline CDR1 and CDR2: SQVTM and ANQGSEA. The CDR3 is 13 amino acids. The V end lost 5 bases, the J end lost 8 bases, and 13 bases lay between the germline ends. The CDR3 DNA is TGCAGCGTTTCTAGAGGGACCGATTCACCCCTCCACTTT. Its translation: CSVSRGTDSPLHF.

The chain combines TRBV25-1 with TRBJ1-2; TRBD1 aligns across 7 bases. Germline lookup yields CDR1 MGHDK and CDR2 SYGVNS. With 4 bases clipped from V and 4 bases from J, the junction kept 6 bases outside the gene matches. The CDR3 has 14 residues. The CDR3, as DNA: TGTGCCAGCAGTGTCTCCGGGACAGCCTATGGCTACACCTTC. This encodes CASSVSGTAYGYTF.

The CDR3 loop is CASSPAGTGGDGEQFF. The CDR3 bases are TGTGCCAGCTCACCGGCCGGGACAGGGGGCGATGGTGAGCAGTTCTTC. This chain connects TRBV18 to TRBJ2-1; TRBD1 agrees at 12 bases. This CDR3 is built from 16 residues. Germline lookup yields CDR1 KGHSH and CDR2 LQKENI. V was clipped by 3 bases and J by 9 bases; unmatched bases: 9.

V usage is TRBV5-6 and J usage is TRBJ2-1, with TRBD2 matching 9 bases. The CDR3 spans 16 residues. The junction had 7 bases not matched to a gene; V was cut back by 0 bases and J by 6 bases. The germline gives CDR1 SGHDT, CDR2 YYEEEE. The CDR3 region is CASSLEALAGFNEQFF. CDR3 sequence (DNA): TGTGCCAGCAGCTTGGAAGCGCTAGCGGGATTCAATGAGCAGTTCTTC.

A few counts support this clone. The rearrangement links TRBV6-6 to TRBJ1-1; D gene unclear. This CDR3 has 13 amino acids. V was cut by 0 bases and J by 1 base, with 3 bases left in between. Germline values: CDR1 MNHNY, CDR2 SVGAGI (reference sequence). The CDR3 DNA follows: TGTGCCAGCAGTTACTCTGAGAACACTGAAGCTTTCTTT. Its protein is CASSYSENTEAFF.

V usage is TRBV6-6 and J usage is TRBJ1-3; 7 bases fit TRBD1. CDR3 length: 15 residues. V was pared by 6 bases and J by 2 bases, with 7 bases of the junction left unmatched. The V gene's germline CDR1 is MNHNY and CDR2 SVGAGI (reference sequence). The CDR3 DNA reads as TGTGCCAGCAGAACCGCAGGGGGAACTGGAAACACCATATATTTT. Its protein product is CASRTAGGTGNTIYF.

This clone has a single count. The chain links TRBV2 to TRBJ2-1, with 7 nucleotides matching TRBD1. With 6 bases clipped from V and 15 bases from J, the junction kept 11 bases outside the gene matches. The V gene's germline CDR1 is SNHLY and CDR2 FYNNEI. The CDR3 spans 12 residues. This chain's CDR3 is CASRGQTSSRFF. In nucleotides, the CDR3 is TGTGCCAGCAGGGGACAGACCTCTTCACGGTTCTTC.

The CDR3 nucleotides read TGCAGCGTGCAGAGGGACAGTAGCTCCTACGAGCAGTACTTC. As protein: CSVQRDSSSYEQYF. The chain recombines TRBV29-1 with TRBJ2-7; 7 positions match TRBD1. Germline V gives CDR1 SQVTM, CDR2 ANQGSEA. This CDR3 is built from 14 residues. V was clipped by 6 bases and J by 0 bases; unmatched bases: 8.